This T cell receptor (beta chain) was captured in a study of blood T cells in healthy people across ages (dated by TCRdb to about 2015). A note on the overall study: In model experiments, template switching captured roughly one uniquely barcoded TCR beta cDNA molecule for every two T cells. For two donors (one aged 18 to 30 and one aged 80 or older), the study analyzed two additional independent replicas of 1 million unique cDNA reads from the same blood draw. Using deep sequencing normalized with unique cDNA molecular identifiers, the study measured how TCR beta repertoire diversity changes with age. The donors were split into four age groups: young (average around 17 years), middle-aged (39), aged (roughly 60) and long-lived (approximately 89).

The table lists this clonotype with a few counts. Its antigen remains unidentified. Base qualities are not recorded, but no much larger clone differs from it by a single base. Donors were a few dozen systemically healthy Caucasian individuals from Russia aged roughly 6 to 90 years. Each donor gave 8.5 to 10 milliliters of peripheral blood, collected into EDTA-treated Vacutainer tubes. Ficoll-Paque density-gradient centrifugation was used to isolate PBMCs, with at least 7 million per sample. Total RNA was extracted from PBMCs with Trizol reagent, with at least 5 micrograms obtained per sample. The percentages of naive CD45RAhigh/CD27high T cells were determined by flow cytometry on a PBMC aliquot from every donor. Overall results and qualifications from the work: A strong correlation was found between observed TCR beta diversity and the percentage of naive T cells measured by flow cytometry. Observed TCR beta diversity per million T cells fell roughly linearly with age, and a significant reduction was already apparent by age approximately 41. Compared with the aged group, the long-lived group had more naive CD4+ T cells, fewer expanded clones and increased TCR diversity, a pattern suggesting age selection. Conclusive comparison of naive and antigen-experienced compartments was prevented by the profiling of bulk unsorted PBMCs. Estimates of total diversity from one million sequenced T cells were regarded as lower bounds and underestimates. Because the CMV infection status of the donors was unknown, age-related changes in expanded clonotypes may potentially have been confounded.

The library was built by means of 5' RACE. Instrument on record: Illumina HiSeq 2500. The second PCR ran for about 6 to 11 cycles and used a J-beta primer mix along with a sample-barcoded 5' primer. A unique molecular identifier was introduced onto each TCR beta cDNA molecule by a template-switch 5' adaptor carrying 12 random nucleotides. At least 2.5 million CDR3-containing paired-end reads were obtained from each sample. First-strand cDNA was synthesized from all RNA with the Mint cDNA synthesis kit, primed by a TRBC-specific oligonucleotide. Following uracil-DNA glycosylase treatment, all cDNA underwent a first 18-cycle PCR with the universal primers M1SS and BC2_uni_R. As for how the authors treated the data: Each sample was normalized by randomly selecting 1 million high-quality reads, each carrying a distinct molecular identifier. Instead of being binned into consensus sequences, reads with shared molecular identifiers were discarded. MiTCR, with a Q25 quality threshold and the strictest error-elimination algorithm, was used for CDR3 identification, clonotype clustering and error correction. A nonparametric unseen species model with Euler transformation was used to estimate lower-bound total TCR beta diversity. Clones were called with MiXCR by TCRdb after fastp trimmed the public reads at Q25, and only in-frame beta chains were retained. Rows are combined by CDR3 protein, so each entry shows the most common genes and DNA. TCRdb's processing, not the authors' own work, is the source of the V and J calls. The sample yields about 840,000 distinct CDR3 sequences; 25% to 30% were counted once. 10% of the sample belongs to the ten largest clones.

V loses 4 bases at its end and J loses 2 bases; junction bases beyond the gene matches: 8. Spanning cysteine to phenylalanine, the CDR3 consists of 16 amino acids. The read is trimmed to its CDR3 DNA, 48 bases read in frame from base 1. Reading the germline V gene gives CDR1 MGHDK and CDR2 SYGVNS. The sample also formed part of further work on T cells of mothers and their children. From the second report: Donors were nine systemically healthy Caucasian individuals: three mothers and their six children. cDNA synthesis used all of the extracted RNA, with roughly 1.6 ug of RNA in each 15 ul reaction. In the second PCR, the M1S primer added sample barcodes and 2-4 random nucleotides. More than 8 million TCR beta CDR3 reads were obtained from each mother, and about 3 million reads were obtained from each child. TCR recombination output is similarly shaped by thymic selection in related and unrelated pairs, with a minor effect exerted by inherited differences. Normalized repertoire overlap was always found to be slightly, but never significantly, higher in related mother-child pairs than in unrelated mother-child pairs. With a sensitivity of approximately 92 clones per million clonotypes, no persistent microchimeric T cell clones were detected. Deep NGS was used in the study to compare the TCR beta repertoires of mothers and children and to look for features that separate related mother-child pairs from unrelated individuals. The mean age was around 42 +/- 4 years for the mothers and approximately 11 +/- 4 years for the children. Libraries were sequenced on Illumina HiSeq 2000 with 100+100 nt paired-end reads after adapter ligation with NEBNext reagents. To avoid cross-contamination, the mother libraries and the child libraries were prepared a month apart and sequenced in separate runs. For each donor, between roughly 500,000 and 2,300,000 distinct TCR beta clonotypes were identified. Naive TCR beta clonotypes were estimated from low-frequency clonotypes matched to each donor's FACS-determined naive share, without sorting.

This clonotype was obtained from a woman aged 40 to 50 in good health. This sequence uses TRBV25-1 and TRBJ2-7; 10 of the junction bases match TRBD1. The sample consisted of blood. The bases read TGTGCCAGCAGTGGGGGGGACAGGGGCCCTACCTACGAGCAGTACTTC. It specifies CASSGGDRGPTYEQYF.